This is a list of T cell receptor beta chains from one sample in a study of patients and donors after allogeneic stem cell transplantation. MiXCR was run by TCRdb on the RT-PCR reads, yielding one entry per CDR3 protein. The sample yields 2,500 to 3,000 distinct CDR3 sequences, around 8.2% seen once. The sample comprised blood, either unsorted or a sorted T cell fraction (not recorded which). The origin of the receptors is a human donor who was either an allogeneic HSCT recipient or a stem cell or donor lymphocyte infusion donor (not recorded which). It is not recorded whose cells these are; they may come from a transplant donor. Each CDR3 is given with its conserved first and last residue. A D gene is named only where the DNA matches it firmly. Not all rows give a size; the values are once, few, many and, for expanded clones, a class.

CDR3	DNA	size	D	J	V
CASRHEMNTEAFF	TGTGCCAGCAGGCATGAGATGAACACTGAAGCTTTCTTT	medium-sized	-	TRBJ1-1	TRBV28
CSATPSGSGDEQFF	TGCAGTGCTACCCCTAGCGGGAGCGGGGATGAGCAGTTCTTC	-	TRBD2	TRBJ2-1	TRBV20-1
CAISESVIDEQFF	TGTGCCATCAGTGAGTCGGTAATTGATGAGCAGTTCTTC	-	-	TRBJ2-1	TRBV10-3
CASSLGNRGKLEQYF	TGTGCCAGCAGCTTAGGCAACAGGGGGAAGTTGGAGCAGTACTTC	few	TRBD1	TRBJ2-7	TRBV7-2
CASSYVGGEQYF	TGTGCCAGCAGTTACGTGGGGGGAGAGCAGTACTTC	-	-	TRBJ2-7	TRBV6-2/TRBV6-3
CASSPRHRQGGSGELFF	TGTGCCAGCAGCCCCCGCCACCGACAGGGAGGTTCCGGGGAGCTGTTTTTT	-	-	TRBJ2-2	TRBV5-6
CASSRRDPKAYEQYF	TGTGCCAGCAGCCGCCGGGACCCAAAGGCCTACGAGCAGTACTTC	-	-	TRBJ2-7	TRBV6-2/TRBV6-3
CASSLGGTGSFTTQYF	TGTGCCAGCAGTTTAGGTGGGACAGGGTCTTTTACGACGCAGTATTTT	few	TRBD1	TRBJ2-3	TRBV28
CASSKKYRADTQYF	TGTGCCAGCAGTAAAAAATACCGGGCAGATACGCAGTATTTT	medium-sized	-	TRBJ2-3	TRBV6-5
CASSGRTGRYEQYF	TGTGCCAGCAGCGGCAGGACAGGGCGCTACGAGCAGTACTTC	-	TRBD1	TRBJ2-7	TRBV7-9
CASSSQGTSGSEQYF	TGTGCCAGCAGCTCCCAAGGGACTAGCGGGAGCGAGCAGTACTTC	few	TRBD2	TRBJ2-7	TRBV7-3
CASTSSGTPPYTGELFF	TGTGCCAGCACTTCGTCCGGGACTCCCCCGTACACCGGGGAGCTGTTTTTT	few	-	TRBJ2-2	TRBV2
CASSLREGPHEQYF	TGTGCCAGCAGCTTACGGGAGGGCCCCCACGAGCAGTACTTC	few	TRBD2	TRBJ2-7	TRBV7-3
CASRKGYEQYF	TGTGCCAGCAGAAAGGGGTACGAGCAGTACTTC	medium-sized	-	TRBJ2-7	TRBV2
CASSQDLAGSTDTQYF	TGCGCCAGCAGCCAAGACCTAGCGGGTAGCACAGATACGCAGTATTTT	medium-sized	TRBD2	TRBJ2-3	TRBV4-3
CASSERQGNTEAFF	TGCGCCAGCAGCGAAAGACAGGGGAACACTGAAGCTTTCTTT	-	TRBD1	TRBJ1-1	TRBV5-1
CASSEPGQGLNTEAFF	TGTGCCAGCAGCGAGCCGGGACAGGGGTTGAACACTGAAGCTTTCTTT	medium-sized	TRBD1	TRBJ1-1	TRBV7-2
CATSGRELSGRNDEQFF	TGTGCCACCAGTGGGCGGGAGTTGTCTGGTCGCAACGATGAGCAGTTCTTC	once	TRBD2	TRBJ2-1	TRBV24-1
CASSLGLAGIDTQYF	TGTGCCAGCAGTTTAGGACTAGCGGGGATAGATACGCAGTATTTT	-	TRBD2	TRBJ2-3	TRBV12-3/TRBV12-4
CASSLPLRLAGVGNEQFF	TGTGCCAGCAGCCTACCTCTAAGGCTAGCGGGAGTCGGCAATGAGCAGTTCTTC	-	TRBD2	TRBJ2-1	TRBV7-8
CASSTGTSSYNEQFF	TGTGCCAGTAGTACGGGGACTAGTTCGTACAATGAGCAGTTCTTC	-	TRBD2	TRBJ2-1	TRBV19
CSARGLAGAPLNEQFF	TGCAGTGCTAGGGGACTAGCGGGAGCCCCCTTGAATGAGCAGTTCTTC	-	TRBD2	TRBJ2-1	TRBV20-1
CASSSPGQGPEQYF	TGTGCCAGCAGTTCTCCGGGACAGGGGCCGGAGCAGTACTTC	-	TRBD1	TRBJ2-7	TRBV28
CSVEVASGHNEQFF	TGCAGCGTTGAGGTAGCTAGCGGCCACAATGAGCAGTTCTTC	medium-sized	TRBD2	TRBJ2-1	TRBV29-1
CASSFQGLDTQYF	TGTGCCAGCAGCTTTCAGGGACTAGATACGCAGTATTTT	-	-	TRBJ2-3	TRBV7-8
CASRGARQGASDTQYF	TGTGCCAGCAGGGGCGCGAGACAGGGGGCTTCGGATACGCAGTATTTT	few	TRBD1	TRBJ2-3	TRBV13
CASGDSLTYEQYF	TGTGCCAGCGGGGACAGCTTGACCTACGAGCAGTACTTC	few	TRBD1	TRBJ2-7	TRBV27
CASSTDQETQYF	TGTGCCAGCAGCACAGACCAAGAGACCCAGTACTTC	-	-	TRBJ2-5	TRBV7-3
CASSRTEGGSSYTF	TGTGCCAGCTCACGAACTGAGGGGGGTTCGAGCTACACCTTC	medium-sized	-	TRBJ1-2	TRBV18
CASSNKDVGGPGGEFDTQYF	TGTGCCAGCAGCAATAAGGACGTCGGGGGCCCCGGCGGGGAGTTTGATACGCAGTATTTT	few	-	TRBJ2-3	TRBV7-8
CASSFWVNSNQPQHF	TGTGCCAGCAGTTTTTGGGTAAATAGCAATCAGCCCCAGCATTTT	medium-sized	-	TRBJ1-5	TRBV6-1
CSVRADYNNEQFF	TGCAGCGTTCGAGCGGACTACAACAATGAGCAGTTCTTC	few	-	TRBJ2-1	TRBV29-1
CASSLDPGSNSPLHF	TGTGCCAGCAGCTTAGACCCAGGGTCGAATTCACCCCTCCACTTT	medium-sized	-	TRBJ1-6	TRBV7-6
CAWGQYGYTF	TGTGCCTGGGGACAGTATGGCTACACCTTC	few	-	TRBJ1-2	TRBV30
CASSLGGTGGGGNQPQHF	TGTGCCAGCAGTTTAGGCGGGACAGGGGGCGGAGGCAATCAGCCCCAGCATTTT	-	TRBD1	TRBJ1-5	TRBV12-3/TRBV12-4
CASSDPYEQYF	TGTGCCAGCAGCGACCCCTACGAGCAGTACTTC	few	-	TRBJ2-7	TRBV6-2/TRBV6-3
CASSLGLAERYEQYF	TGTGCCAGCAGTTTGGGGCTAGCGGAGCGCTACGAGCAGTACTTC	few	TRBD2	TRBJ2-7	TRBV28
CASSFRQGAPHGYTF	TGTGCCAGCAGCTTCAGACAGGGGGCCCCCCATGGCTACACCTTC	few	TRBD1	TRBJ1-2	TRBV7-2
CAISGTAAPYEQYF	TGTGCCATCAGTGGGACGGCCGCCCCCTACGAGCAGTACTTC	-	-	TRBJ2-7	TRBV10-3
CASSLAPTTSGSSETQYF	TGTGCCAGCAGCTTAGCCCCCACGACTAGCGGGAGTTCTGAGACCCAGTACTTC	-	TRBD2	TRBJ2-5	TRBV11-2
CASSPRPQGEQYF	TGTGCCAGCAGCCCCCGCCCACAGGGCGAGCAGTACTTC	-	-	TRBJ2-7	TRBV7-3
CASSTDRGFYEQYF	TGTGCCAGCAGCACGGACAGGGGGTTCTACGAGCAGTACTTC	medium-sized	TRBD1	TRBJ2-7	TRBV7-6
CASSQQDLMAYNEQFF	TGCGCCAGCAGCCAACAAGACCTCATGGCCTACAATGAGCAGTTCTTC	few	-	TRBJ2-1	TRBV4-1
CASSFLRSRGPYNEQFF	TGTGCCAGCAGCTTTCTGCGGTCCAGAGGGCCCTACAATGAGCAGTTCTTC	few	-	TRBJ2-1	TRBV11-2
CASSLGQRTDTQYF	TGTGCCAGCAGCTTAGGACAACGCACAGATACGCAGTATTTT	few	-	TRBJ2-3	TRBV7-6
CATSVTGTGNYNEQFF	TGTGCCACCAGTGTAACCGGGACAGGGAACTACAATGAGCAGTTCTTC	-	TRBD1	TRBJ2-1	TRBV24-1
CSAPPPLGSGPTQYF	TGCAGTGCGCCTCCCCCACTAGGCTCGGGACCTACGCAGTATTTT	few	-	TRBJ2-3	TRBV20-1
CARQGRGTDTQYF	TGCGCCAGACAGGGTCGAGGGACAGATACGCAGTATTTT	few	-	TRBJ2-3	TRBV5-1
CASTMDRSSYEQYF	TGTGCCAGCACCATGGACCGGAGCTCCTACGAGCAGTACTTC	medium-sized	-	TRBJ2-7	TRBV2
CAWSVLGGLDYGYTF	TGTGCCTGGAGTGTACTCGGGGGGCTAGACTATGGCTACACCTTC	few	-	TRBJ1-2	TRBV30
CASSEGQGSNEQYF	TGTGCCAGCAGTGAGGGACAGGGGTCCAACGAGCAGTACTTC	-	TRBD1	TRBJ2-7	TRBV25-1
CASTPGTGDYEQYF	TGTGCCAGCACCCCCGGGACAGGGGACTACGAGCAGTACTTC	few	TRBD1	TRBJ2-7	TRBV7-2
CSAGPGTGDGYTF	TGCAGCGCCGGACCGGGGACAGGGGATGGCTACACCTTC	medium-sized	TRBD1	TRBJ1-2	TRBV29-1